Listed here are 26 T cell receptor beta chains from one sample, sequenced in a study of blood T cells in healthy people across ages. Primed by a sample-barcoded 5' primer and a J-beta primer mix, a second PCR proceeded for about 6 to 11 cycles. TCRdb redid the calling of the 5' RACE reads with MiXCR, one entry per CDR3 protein. The data hold under 800,000 distinct CDR3 sequences, with approximately 43% observed a single time. The sequencing sample was made of blood. These receptors originate from an older woman in good health.

In its sample, this clonotype was seen a few times. The J gene is TRBJ2-3, the V gene TRBV10-3; 7 positions agree with TRBD2. V lost 6 bases and J lost 6; bases outside the gene matches: 9. Germline-derived CDR1 and CDR2 are ENHRY and SYGVKD. The CDR3 totals 14 residues. CDR3 sequence: CAIRRGGAEDTQYF. In DNA form, the CDR3 reads TGTGCCATCAGGAGGGGAGGGGCAGAGGATACGCAGTATTTT.

This clonotype was counted only a few times. CDR3 amino acids: CATQTGYTF. CDR3 in DNA: TGTGCCACCCAAACGGGCTACACCTTC. The rearrangement uses TRBV12-3 or TRBV12-4 and TRBJ1-2; D uncertain. CDR3 length equals 9 residues. V was pared by 10 bases and J by 8 bases, with 8 bases between.

This clonotype was picked up many times. The V call is TRBV20-1, the J call TRBJ2-6, with D possibly TRBD2 on 6 matching bases. The CDR3 has 15 residues. Germline-derived CDR1 and CDR2 are DFQATT and SNEGSKA (reference sequence). The V gene lost 5 bases and the J gene lost 0 bases, with 11 bases spanning the gap. CDR3 amino acids: CSAPLGSSGANVLTF. DNA of the CDR3: TGCAGTGCTCCACTCGGGAGCTCTGGGGCCAACGTCCTGACTTTC.

The genes are TRBV7-2 and TRBJ1-2, with D unclear. V lost 1 base to trimming and J lost 5 bases, with 14 bases between them. The CDR3 runs 15 residues. Looked up from germline, CDR1 is SGHTA and CDR2 is FQGNSA. The DNA for the CDR3 is TGTGCCAGCAGCTTAGGAGACGGACCTCTTTATGGCTACACCTTC. It encodes CASSLGDGPLYGYTF. Full variable domain (remainder filled in from reference TRBV7-2 and TRBJ1-2): GAGVSQSPSNKVTEKGKDVELRCDPISGHTALYWYRQSLGQGLEFLIYFQGNSAPDKSGLPSDRFSAERTGGSVSTLTIQRTQQEDSAVYLCASSLGDGPLYGYTFGSGTRLTVV.

The chain combines TRBV30 with TRBJ2-6, with D perhaps matching TRBD1 (6 bases). Trimming pared 2 bases from V and 2 bases from J, leaving 16 bases between. The length of the CDR3 is 17 residues. The germline V gene has CDR1 GTSNPN and CDR2 SVGIG (reference sequence). The CDR3 DNA reads as TGTGCCTGGAGTACAGGGTTCGGTATAGCTGGGGCCAACGTCCTGACTTTC. It yields the protein CAWSTGFGIAGANVLTF.

The V and J genes are TRBV25-1 and TRBJ1-5, with D possibly being TRBD1 (5 bases). Germline values: CDR1 MGHDK, CDR2 SYGVNS. With 1 base removed from V and 1 base from J, the gap between germline ends came to 8 bases. The CDR3 contains 15 residues. This CDR3 reads CASSEFGGSNQPQHF. CDR3 DNA sequence: TGTGCCAGCAGTGAATTTGGGGGAAGCAATCAGCCCCAGCATTTT.

This chain uses TRBV9 with TRBJ2-1; D may match TRBD1 or TRBD2 (5 bases each). Trimming stripped 4 bases from V and 12 bases from J, with 20 bases between. This CDR3 region has 14 residues. Germline CDR1 and CDR2: SGDLS and YYNGEE. The CDR3 region is CASSPHLGTYGQFF. The CDR3 nucleotides read TGTGCCAGCAGCCCCCATCTAGGGACCTACGGGCAGTTCTTC. Full variable domain (rest looked up from reference TRBV9 and TRBJ2-1): DSGVTQTPKHLITATGQRVTLRCSPRSGDLSVYWYQQSLDQGLQFLIQYYNGEERAKGNILERFSAQQFPDLHSELNLSSLELGDSALYFCASSPHLGTYGQFFGPGTRLTVL.

This clonotype has only a few counts. This sequence joins TRBV5-1 and TRBJ2-2; unclear D gene. Germline CDR1 and CDR2: SGHRS and YFSETQ. V lost 3 bases and J lost 0, with 15 bases in between. This CDR3 is built from 17 residues. DNA of the CDR3: TGCGCCAGCAGCTCCAGACTCGGGCGTACGAACACCGGGGAGCTGTTTTTT. This codes for CASSSRLGRTNTGELFF.

The chain recombines TRBV20-1 with TRBJ1-4, with 7 bases matching TRBD1. This CDR3 region has 14 residues. CDR1 and CDR2 (germline): DFQATT, SNEGSKA (reference sequence). With 6 bases clipped from V and 8 bases from J, the junction kept 12 bases outside the gene matches. DNA for the CDR3: TGCAGTGCCAGTCCCCCAGGGGGGGCGGAAAAACTGTTTTTT. Protein: CSASPPGGAEKLFF.

This clonotype was picked up many times. The chain is built from TRBV10-3 and TRBJ2-1; 9 bases map to TRBD2. Germline CDR1 and CDR2: ENHRY and SYGVKD. V was clipped by 4 bases and J by 9 bases; unmatched bases: 22. The CDR3 consists of 19 residues. CDR3 nucleotides: TGTGCCATCAGTGGACTGGACCTAACCGAGGGCGGGGGGGCGCCTGAGCAGTTCTTC. It codes for CAISGLDLTEGGGAPEQFF.

This clonotype was counted ten times or more. The J gene is TRBJ2-3, the V gene TRBV29-1; 8 bases are shared with TRBD1. CDR1 and CDR2 from the germline V gene are SQVTM and ANQGSEA. This CDR3 has 16 residues. V lost 5 bases to trimming and J lost 4 bases; unmatched junction nucleotides: 14. The CDR3 reads CSVSPRQGRRSDTQYF. CDR3 in DNA: TGCAGCGTTTCCCCTAGACAGGGGCGCAGGTCAGATACGCAGTATTTT.

This clonotype was found a few times. The rearrangement uses TRBV10-3 and TRBJ2-1; 7 bases are shared with TRBD1. V gave up 6 bases and J gave up 7 bases; unmatched junction bases: 9. This CDR3 is built from 14 residues. CDR1 and CDR2 from the germline V gene are ENHRY and SYGVKD. The CDR3 bases are TGTGCCATCAGGGGTACAGGGGAATGGAATGAGCAGTTCTTC. As protein: CAIRGTGEWNEQFF.

This chain connects TRBV20-1 to TRBJ2-7; 7 bases are shared with TRBD2. The germline gives CDR1 DFQATT, CDR2 SNEGSKA (reference sequence). V shed 5 bases and J 3 bases; nucleotides not matched to a gene: 4. This CDR3 spans 12 amino acids. The CDR3 bases are TGCAGTGCTGACCGGACTAGCTACGAGCAGTACTTC. It encodes CSADRTSYEQYF.

In its sample, this clonotype was seen a few times. This chain links TRBV9 with TRBJ1-2; D might be TRBD1 (5 bases). V shed 5 bases and J shed 8 bases, with 16 bases lying between them. Germline V gives CDR1 SGDLS, CDR2 YYNGEE. This CDR3 contains 13 residues. CDR3 nucleotide sequence: TGTGCCAGCAGGGCCGGGACGGTGGGGGGCTACACCTTC. Protein sequence: CASRAGTVGGYTF.

On this clonotype: Here the CDR3 omits its conserved ending phenylalanine or tryptophan, so a read error is the likely source. The chain recombines TRBV20-1 with TRBJ2-1; D is undetermined. Trimming removed 3 bases from V and 0 bases from J, with 0 bases in between. The CDR3 is made up of 11 amino acids. Germline assignment: CDR1 DFQATT and CDR2 SNEGSKA (reference sequence). The CDR3 DNA is TGCAGTGCTAGCTCCTACAATGAGCAGTTCGTC. It specifies CSASSYNEQFV.

This clonotype turned up a few times. This chain joins TRBV10-3 and TRBJ1-1; 8 bases agree with TRBD1. Trimming took 3 bases from V and 1 from J; bases not matched to a gene: 7. The CDR3 contains 16 residues. From germline, CDR1 is ENHRY and CDR2 SYGVKD. The CDR3 spells CAISEGQGMGNTEAFF. For the CDR3, the DNA is TGTGCCATCAGTGAAGGACAGGGCATGGGGAACACTGAAGCTTTCTTT.

In this sample, this clonotype turned up many times. A read error may produce the germline difference seen at one junction end. The V and J genes are TRBV5-1 and TRBJ1-1, with TRBD1 as a possible D gene (5 bases). The germline CDR1 and CDR2 sequences are SGHRS and YFSETQ. The length of the CDR3 is 13 residues. The CDR3 region is CASSSQGNTEAFF. The CDR3 DNA sequence: TGTGCCAGCAGCTCTCAGGGGAACACTGAAGCTTTCTTT.

The table lists this clonotype with a count of one. V gene TRBV24-1 combines with J gene TRBJ2-1; a possible D gene is TRBD2 (6 bases). CDR1 is KGHDR, CDR2 SFDVKD, per germline. The CDR3 consists of 14 residues. Trimming stripped 5 bases from V and 7 bases from J, with 14 bases between. CDR3: CATSGTGLRNEQFF. The CDR3 nucleotides are TGTGCCACCAGTGGCACGGGACTCCGGAATGAGCAGTTCTTC.

J is TRBJ2-1 and V is TRBV12-5, with 8 nucleotides matching TRBD2. CDR3 length: 12 amino acids. The germline gives CDR1 LGHNT, CDR2 FRNRAP. V lost 7 bases to trimming and J lost 9 bases; unmatched junction nucleotides: 5. DNA of the CDR3: TGTGCTAGTGCCGTAAGCGGGAGTGAGCAGTTCTTC. This translates into CASAVSGSEQFF. The variable domain in full, completed from reference TRBV12-5 and TRBJ2-1, reads DARVTQTPRHKVTEMGQEVTMRCQPILGHNTVFWYRQTMMQGLELLAYFRNRAPLDDSGMPKDRFSAEMPDATLATLKIQPSEPRDSAVYFCASAVSGSEQFFGPGTRLTVL.

CDR3 bases: TGCAGTGCTAGAGATCCACAGGGGGCAGGAGAGACCCAGTACTTC. As protein: CSARDPQGAGETQYF. The chain is built from TRBV20-1 and TRBJ2-5; TRBD1 agrees at 9 bases. Per germline, CDR1 DFQATT and CDR2 SNEGSKA (reference sequence). Trimming at V came to 0 bases and at J to 4 bases, leaving 6 bases not matched to a gene. The CDR3 totals 15 residues.

In this sample, this clonotype turned up a few times. The chain links TRBV6-5 to TRBJ2-1; 15 positions agree with TRBD2. Per the germline V gene, CDR1 is MNHEY and CDR2 is SVGAGI. Trimming cost V 2 bases and J 3 bases; bases outside gene matches: 2. The CDR3 runs 17 residues. The CDR3 nucleotides are TGTGCCAGCAGTTACAGGGGACTAGCGGGGGGCTACAATGAGCAGTTCTTC. Amino acid sequence: CASSYRGLAGGYNEQFF.

The table lists this clonotype with a few counts. The CDR3, as DNA: TGTGCCAGCAGCCAAGGGAAGGGGGGGAACTACGAGCAGTACTTC. Amino acids: CASSQGKGGNYEQYF. V usage is TRBV4-2 and J usage is TRBJ2-7; possible D gene TRBD2, 7 bases. Per the germline V gene, CDR1 is LGHNA and CDR2 is YNFKEQ. CDR3 length: 15 residues. Trimming removed 1 base at V and 3 bases at J, with 13 bases between.

The chain carries TRBV20-1 and TRBJ1-2, with 9 bases that match TRBD1. The length of the CDR3 is 15 residues. The V and J ends lost 1 base and 7 bases, in that order; junction bases with no gene match: 10. Germline V gene lookup returns CDR1 DFQATT and CDR2 SNEGSKA (reference sequence). CDR3 residues: CSARAAQGAVGGYTF. The DNA for the CDR3 is TGCAGTGCTAGAGCTGCACAGGGGGCCGTGGGTGGCTACACCTTC.

The chain links TRBV12-3 or TRBV12-4 to TRBJ2-7, with 9 bases matching TRBD1. The CDR3 totals 14 residues. With 7 bases clipped from V and 7 bases from J, the junction kept 11 bases outside the gene matches. Here the CDR3 DNA reads TGTGCCAGCACCCAGACAGGGGGGGTAGATGAGCAGTACTTC. Translation gives CASTQTGGVDEQYF.

The chain has TRBV10-3 and TRBJ2-7; D is unclear. Per germline, CDR1 ENHRY and CDR2 SYGVKD. Trimming pared 0 bases from V and 7 bases from J, leaving 10 bases between. This CDR3 has 13 amino acids. CDR3 residues: CAISESEDNEQYF. Written as DNA, the CDR3 is TGTGCCATCAGTGAGTCAGAGGATAATGAGCAGTACTTC.

A word on this clonotype: A single base separates this from a much larger clone, so it may be a read error. The chain combines TRBV20-1 with TRBJ2-7; TRBD2 agrees at 7 bases. This CDR3 contains 14 residues. Germline V CDR1 and CDR2: DFQATT, SNEGSKA (reference sequence). CDR3 in amino acids: CCAGASGRTYEQYF. The CDR3 nucleotides are TGCTGTGCGGGCGCTAGCGGACGTACCTACGAGCAGTACTTC.